These 6 T cell receptor beta chains share one sample of origin, sequenced in a study of blood T cell repertoires in COVID-19. TCRdb keeps only in-frame clones here, not all; method: immunoSEQ multiplex PCR. The sample lists about 250,000 clones, 85% seen once, with 5% to 6.5% in the top ten. What was sequenced was peripheral blood. The receptors stem from a man aged 50-59 years with active or convalescent COVID-19.

J is TRBJ2-7 and V is TRBV3-1 (or the pseudogene TRBV3-2), with TRBD2 as a possible D gene (6 bases). The CDR3 sequence is 14 residues long. The V gene lost 4 bases and the J gene lost 0 bases, with 10 bases spanning the gap. Germline CDR1 and CDR2: LGHDT and YNNKEL (reference sequence). The DNA for the CDR3 is TGTGCCAGCAGCCGGGCGGGGAGCTCCTACGAGCAGTACTTC. Encoded protein: CASSRAGSSYEQYF.

Comments on this clone: This specimen includes other DNA sequences encoding the same CDR3. The chain recombines TRBV5-1 with TRBJ2-5, with 12 bases aligning to TRBD2. The CDR3 has 16 residues. Losses at the gene ends were 4 bases for V and 5 bases for J; bases not matched to a gene: 9. The germline CDR1 and CDR2 sequences are SGHRS and YFSETQ. The CDR3 sequence: CASSPLTSGRGETQYF. The CDR3 DNA sequence: TGCGCCAGCAGCCCCTTGACTAGCGGGAGAGGGGAGACCCAGTACTTC.

V usage is TRBV7-2 and J usage is TRBJ2-2; 7 bases align to TRBD1. The V gene end was trimmed by 5 bases and the J gene end by 5 bases; junction bases not matched to a gene: 8. This CDR3 is 15 amino acids long. Germline V gene data show CDR1 as SGHTA and CDR2 as FQGNSA. The CDR3 reads CASSGNRQGTGELFF. CDR3 DNA: TGTGCCAGCAGCGGCAATAGACAGGGAACCGGGGAGCTGTTTTTT.

CDR3 nucleotide sequence: TGTGCCATCAGTGAGGGGGCCTATCAGCCCCAGCATTTT. Translation: CAISEGAYQPQHF. This chain links TRBV10-3 with TRBJ1-5; D possibly corresponds to TRBD1 (5 bases). Germline CDR1 is ENHRY and CDR2 is SYGVKD. There are 13 residues in the CDR3. Between the trimmed V and J ends, which lost 2 bases and 5 bases, there was a span of 7 bases.

The chain carries TRBV25-1 and TRBJ2-1; 8 positions agree with TRBD2. The CDR3 totals 15 residues. J gave up 5 bases and V 2 bases, and 5 bases lay outside the gene matches. Germline CDR1 reads MGHDK; CDR2 reads SYGVNS. The CDR3 region is CASSERLAQNNEQFF. For the CDR3, the DNA is TGTGCCAGCAGTGAACGACTAGCGCAAAACAATGAGCAGTTCTTC.

This rearrangement joins TRBV7-9 to TRBJ1-2; TRBD1 matches at 11 bases. Losses at the gene ends were 4 bases for V and 8 bases for J; bases not matched to a gene: 6. CDR3 length: 14 amino acids. CDR1 is SEHNR, CDR2 FQNEAQ, per germline (reference sequence). CDR3 DNA sequence: TGTGCCAGCAGCTCTGGGACAGGGGGTAGAGGCTACACCTTC. It codes for CASSSGTGGRGYTF.